These 24 T cell receptor beta chains share one sample of origin, sequenced in a study of blood T cell repertoires in COVID-19. Assay: immunoSEQ multiplex PCR; the TCRdb copy retains only in-frame clones and omits some. The sample includes about 250,000 clones, approximately 90% of them seen just once. Sequenced: PBMCs or T cells enriched from blood (not recorded which). These TCRs come from a man aged 40-49 years who had recovered from COVID-19.

The V call is TRBV5-6, the J call TRBJ2-4, with a possible D match to TRBD1 (5 bases). The CDR3 spans 16 residues. Germline CDR1 and CDR2: SGHDT and YYEEEE. V dropped 1 base and J dropped 0 bases, with 11 bases sitting between them. The CDR3 sequence: CASSLSRVLAKNIQYF. The CDR3 DNA is TGTGCCAGCAGCTTGAGCAGGGTTCTAGCCAAAAACATTCAGTACTTC.

The rearrangement joins TRBV7-9 to TRBJ1-3; D not certain. The CDR3 is 14 amino acids. Germline CDR1 SEHNR, CDR2 FQNEAQ (reference sequence). Trimming stripped 4 bases from V and 0 bases from J, with 7 bases between. DNA of the CDR3: TGTGCCAGCAGCTATGGAGGCTCTGGAAACACCATATATTTT. The encoded protein is CASSYGGSGNTIYF.

The genes are TRBV19 and TRBJ2-5; D gene uncertain. The V end was cut by 5 bases, the J end by 3 bases, with 10 bases between. CDR1 is LNHDA and CDR2 is SQIVND in the germline V gene (reference sequence). This CDR3 is built from 13 residues. CDR3 nucleotide sequence: TGTGCCAGTAGTCCAGACATAGAAGAGACCCAGTACTTC. Its translation is CASSPDIEETQYF.

V is TRBV19 and J is TRBJ2-1, with D perhaps matching TRBD2 (6 bases). Germline V lookup: CDR1 LNHDA, CDR2 SQIVND (reference sequence). This CDR3 spans 15 amino acids. Trimming stripped 5 bases from V and 4 bases from J, with 15 bases between. The CDR3 spells CASSGRQGGYNEQFF. The CDR3 region has the DNA TGTGCCAGTAGTGGGAGGCAGGGAGGATACAATGAGCAGTTCTTC.

This chain uses TRBV18 with TRBJ2-5; D not resolved. This CDR3 spans 14 amino acids. The germline V gene encodes CDR1 KGHSH and CDR2 LQKENI. V was shortened by 2 bases and J by 3 bases, with 10 bases between the two germline ends. CDR3 sequence: CASSPRIAEETQYF. In DNA form, the CDR3 reads TGTGCCAGCTCACCAAGAATCGCGGAAGAGACCCAGTACTTC. The full variable domain, with the rest looked up from reference TRBV18 and TRBJ2-5, is NAGVMQNPRHLVRRRGQEARLRCSPMKGHSHVYWYRQLPEEGLKFMVYLQKENIIDESGMPKERFSAEFPKEGPSILRIQQVVRGDSAAYFCASSPRIAEETQYFGPGTRLLVL.

V gene TRBV2 combines with J gene TRBJ1-4; 9 bases map to TRBD1. CDR1 SNHLY and CDR2 FYNNEI come from the germline V gene. V lost 6 bases and J lost 4; bases outside the gene matches: 9. The CDR3 consists of 16 residues. The CDR3 nucleotides read TGTGCCAGCAGGGACAGGGGCTTCTATATTAATGAAAAACTGTTTTTT. Its protein is CASRDRGFYINEKLFF.

The chain has TRBV7-9 and TRBJ1-1; no firm D call. In germline, CDR1 is SEHNR, CDR2 FQNEAQ (reference sequence). The V end was cut by 3 bases, the J end by 1 base, with 12 bases between. The CDR3 has 15 residues. CDR3 loop: CASSLVGLTNTEAFF. In DNA, the CDR3 is TGTGCCAGCAGCTTGGTCGGTCTTACGAACACTGAAGCTTTCTTT. The entire variable domain, with the rest obtained from reference TRBV7-9 and TRBJ1-1, is as follows: DTGVSQNPRHKITKRGQNVTFRCDPISEHNRLYWYRQTLGQGPEFLTYFQNEAQLEKSRLLSDRFSAERPKGSFSTLEIQRTEQGDSAMYLCASSLVGLTNTEAFFGQGTRLTVV.

The gene calls are TRBV3-1 (or the pseudogene TRBV3-2) and TRBJ1-1, with TRBD1 matching 7 bases. This CDR3 contains 16 residues. Germline CDR1 and CDR2: LGHDT and YNNKEL (reference sequence). V shed 4 bases, J shed 1 base, and the junction held 9 bases outside the gene matches. The CDR3 DNA is TGTGCCAGCAGCCCCTTCCCGGGACAGCCGAACACTGAAGCTTTCTTT. Amino acid sequence: CASSPFPGQPNTEAFF.

This chain uses TRBV29-1 with TRBJ1-2; perhaps TRBD1 as D (5 bases). V shed 1 base and J shed 6 bases, with 18 bases lying between them. CDR1 SQVTM and CDR2 ANQGSEA come from the germline V gene. This CDR3 region has 15 residues. As DNA, the CDR3 is TGCAGCGTTGAAGGCAACTCTCAGGGTTTACATGGCTACACCTTC. Translation: CSVEGNSQGLHGYTF.

V and J are TRBV10-3 and TRBJ1-2, with 12 bases aligning to TRBD1. Germline-derived CDR1 and CDR2 are ENHRY and SYGVKD. V lost 4 bases, J lost 3 bases, and 12 bases stayed unmatched. The CDR3 extends over 18 amino acids. The CDR3 loop reads CAISVGPGTGGADYGYTF. The CDR3 region has the DNA TGTGCCATCAGTGTAGGGCCCGGGACAGGGGGCGCGGACTATGGCTACACCTTC.

This clone has just a few counts. The chain uses TRBV27 and TRBJ2-7; D may be TRBD2 (5 bases). V was pared by 8 bases and J by 6 bases, with 11 bases between. Germline loops: CDR1 MNHEY, CDR2 SMNVEV (reference sequence). The CDR3 is 11 amino acids. The CDR3 region is CASRGSVEQYF. CDR3 bases: TGTGCCAGCCGTGGTAGCGTCGAGCAGTACTTC.

In its sample, this clone was seen once. The chain has TRBV6-4 and TRBJ2-2; D is possibly TRBD2 (5 bases). Germline values: CDR1 MRHNA, CDR2 SNTAGT. The CDR3 length is 16 residues. The V end lost 6 bases, the J end lost 0 bases, and 14 bases lay between the germline ends. The CDR3 sequence is CASRPQPGTNTGELFF. CDR3 bases: TGTGCCAGCAGACCCCAACCCGGGACGAACACCGGGGAGCTGTTTTTT.

The rearrangement joins TRBV5-4 to TRBJ2-3, with 10 bases identical to TRBD1. V dropped 4 bases and J dropped 4; count of bases not matched to a gene: 6. Germline CDR1 is SGHNT and CDR2 is YYREEE (reference sequence). The CDR3 covers 15 residues. The CDR3 DNA follows: TGTGCCAGCAGCCCGACAGGGGGCGCGGCAGATACGCAGTATTTT. It is translated as CASSPTGGAADTQYF.

The rearrangement uses TRBV2 and TRBJ1-6; D possibly corresponds to TRBD1 (5 bases). CDR1 SNHLY and CDR2 FYNNEI come from the germline V gene. The CDR3 covers 16 residues. V dropped 7 bases and J dropped 0 bases, with 13 bases sitting between them. CDR3: CASKRDWSSYNSPLHF. CDR3 nucleotide sequence: TGTGCCAGCAAGCGGGACTGGAGCTCCTATAATTCACCCCTCCACTTT.

The rearrangement uses TRBV7-2 and TRBJ2-7; 7 positions agree with TRBD1. The CDR3 is 13 residues long. J lost 5 bases, V lost 5 bases, and 6 bases had no gene match. CDR1 is SGHTA, CDR2 FQGNSA, per germline. The CDR3 spells CASSPETGNEQYF. The CDR3 region has the DNA TGTGCCAGCAGCCCAGAGACAGGGAACGAGCAGTACTTC.

The chain is built from TRBV19 and TRBJ2-1; TRBD1 aligns across 8 bases. The V and J ends lost 5 bases and 8 bases, in that order; junction bases with no gene match: 8. The CDR3 is made up of 14 amino acids. Germline assignment: CDR1 LNHDA and CDR2 SQIVND (reference sequence). The CDR3 reads CASSGQGPVDEQFF. CDR3 in DNA: TGTGCCAGTAGTGGACAGGGTCCGGTCGATGAGCAGTTCTTC.

This clone has only one observation. The rearrangement links TRBV7-8 to TRBJ2-1; TRBD2 agrees at 13 bases. Germline trimming cut 4 bases from V and 8 bases from J; bases unmatched to any gene: 8. This CDR3 contains 16 residues. CDR1 is SGHVS, CDR2 FQNEAQ, per germline. In DNA, the CDR3 is TGTGCCAGCAGCTCCCGACTAGCGGGGGGTAAGGATGAGCAGTTCTTC. Translating gives CASSSRLAGGKDEQFF.

The chain has TRBV7-2 and TRBJ2-7; TRBD2 agrees at 8 bases. Germline CDR1 SGHTA, CDR2 FQGNSA. The CDR3 consists of 16 residues. The ends lost 4 bases at V and 7 bases at J; junction bases unmatched: 15. The CDR3 DNA sequence: TGTGCCAGCAGCTCCTCTGGTGGGACTAGTTCTTTGGAGCAGTACTTC. Residues: CASSSSGGTSSLEQYF.

The CDR3 nucleotides are TGCGCCAGCAGCTTGGCACGGGGAGTCACTAATGAAAAACTGTTTTTT. It codes for CASSLARGVTNEKLFF. This sequence joins TRBV5-1 and TRBJ1-4; unclear D gene. The V end was cut by 0 bases, the J end by 2 bases, with 11 bases between. The V gene's germline CDR1 is SGHRS and CDR2 YFSETQ. The CDR3 loop spans 16 amino acids.

The chain recombines TRBV11-3 with TRBJ1-1; the match to TRBD1 covers 8 bases. In germline, CDR1 is SGHNT, CDR2 YENEEA. Trimming at V came to 4 bases and at J to 3 bases, leaving 10 bases not matched to a gene. This CDR3 has 16 amino acids. This chain's CDR3 is CASSSGGRSGDTEAFF. In nucleotides, the CDR3 is TGTGCCAGCAGCTCAGGGGGCCGTTCGGGCGACACTGAAGCTTTCTTT.

V is TRBV3-1 (or the pseudogene TRBV3-2) and J is TRBJ2-2, with TRBD2 matching over 10 bases. Germline CDR1 is LGHDT and CDR2 is YNNKEL (reference sequence). With V trimmed by 0 bases and J by 6 bases, 7 bases remained unmatched. The CDR3 runs to 17 residues. CDR3 nucleotides: TGTGCCAGCAGCCAAGAGCTCCTAGCGGGAGTTCCCGGGGAGCTGTTTTTT. Its translation: CASSQELLAGVPGELFF.

The V and J genes are TRBV9 and TRBJ2-3; maybe TRBD1 (6 bases). V was shortened by 4 bases and J by 2 bases, with 14 bases between the two germline ends. The CDR3 runs to 15 residues. Germline lookup yields CDR1 SGDLS and CDR2 YYNGEE. The CDR3 protein is CASSPQGHNTDTQYF. CDR3 coding DNA: TGTGCCAGCAGCCCCCAGGGACACAACACAGATACGCAGTATTTT.

The chain joins TRBV5-4 to TRBJ1-2, with D unresolved. Germline CDR1 is SGHNT and CDR2 is YYREEE (reference sequence). V was trimmed by 1 base and J by 4 bases, leaving 14 bases between them. The CDR3 is 15 residues long. CDR3 nucleotides: TGTGCCAGCAGCTTGTCAGCTGACGGGTCCTATGGCTACACCTTC. This encodes CASSLSADGSYGYTF.

This chain links TRBV19 with TRBJ1-4; possible D gene TRBD1, 6 bases. The V gene lost 2 bases and the J gene lost 8 bases, with 15 bases spanning the gap. Germline-derived CDR1 and CDR2 are LNHDA and SQIVND (reference sequence). The CDR3 is 15 amino acids. CDR3 sequence: CASSIQTGSGEKLFF. CDR3 bases: TGTGCCAGTAGTATACAAACAGGGAGTGGCGAAAAACTGTTTTTT. Full variable domain (outside the CDR3, taken from reference TRBV19 and TRBJ1-4): DGGITQSPKYLFRKEGQNVTLSCEQNLNHDAMYWYRQDPGQGLRLIYYSQIVNDFQKGDIAEGYSVSREKKESFPLTVTSAQKNPTAFYLCASSIQTGSGEKLFFGSGTQLSVL.